What follows are 9 T cell receptor beta chains derived from one specimen sequenced in a study of T cell changes during pregnancy in multiple sclerosis. Sequenced by immunoSEQ multiplex PCR; TCRdb stores in-frame clones only, minus some. The profile shows 20,000 to 25,000 clones, roughly nine tenths of them singletons. Here the sequenced sample was CD4+ T cells from peripheral blood mononuclear cells, taken after pregnancy. These receptors all come from a female donor in good health, enrolled as a control in a pregnancy study.

The gene calls are TRBV6-1 and TRBJ2-3, with D perhaps TRBD2 (5 bases). The germline V gene has CDR1 MNHNS and CDR2 SASEGT. Deletions cut 5 bases from V and 6 bases from J, with 15 bases between. The CDR3 is 14 amino acids. CDR3 region: CASSTRVASDTQYF. The CDR3, as DNA: TGTGCCAGCAGTACTAGGGTGGCGTCTGATACGCAGTATTTT.

The V and J genes are TRBV30 and TRBJ2-4; D gene uncertain. This CDR3 comprises 11 residues. Germline V lookup: CDR1 GTSNPN, CDR2 SVGIG (reference sequence). Trimming pared 2 bases from V and 4 bases from J, leaving 3 bases between. The CDR3 region is CAWSSKNIQYF. CDR3 in DNA: TGTGCCTGGAGTTCGAAAAACATTCAGTACTTC.

This sequence joins TRBV4-3 and TRBJ2-3; 7 nucleotides match TRBD2. Losses at the gene ends were 4 bases for V and 4 bases for J; bases not matched to a gene: 5. This CDR3 comprises 14 residues. Germline-derived CDR1 and CDR2 are LGHNA and YSLEER. The chain's CDR3 is CASSPGGGSDTQYF. The CDR3 DNA follows: TGCGCCAGCAGCCCGGGGGGAGGGTCAGATACGCAGTATTTT.

This sequence joins TRBV4-1 and TRBJ1-4; no firm D call. The V gene lost 0 bases and the J gene lost 6 bases, with 8 bases spanning the gap. CDR1 is MGHRA, CDR2 YSYEKL, per germline. CDR3 size: 14 residues. CDR3 DNA: TGCGCCAGCAGCCAAGACCCCCACTATGAAAAACTGTTTTTT. Protein: CASSQDPHYEKLFF.

J is TRBJ2-2 and V is TRBV7-2; D possibly corresponds to TRBD1 (5 bases). This CDR3 contains 16 residues. Germline CDR1 reads SGHTA; CDR2 reads FQGNSA. Trimming cost V 1 base and J 1 base, with 10 bases left between them. The CDR3 protein is CASSLEAQGNTGELFF. CDR3 nucleotides: TGTGCCAGCAGCTTAGAGGCTCAGGGGAACACCGGGGAGCTGTTTTTT. The full variable domain, its missing parts supplied by reference TRBV7-2 and TRBJ2-2, is GAGVSQSPSNKVTEKGKDVELRCDPISGHTALYWYRQSLGQGLEFLIYFQGNSAPDKSGLPSDRFSAERTGGSVSTLTIQRTQQEDSAVYLCASSLEAQGNTGELFFGEGSRLTVL.

This clone has just a few counts. The rearrangement links TRBV30 to TRBJ1-1; 8 bases line up with TRBD1. CDR3 length: 13 residues. Germline loops: CDR1 GTSNPN, CDR2 SVGIG (reference sequence). The trim removed 8 bases at V and 4 bases at J, leaving 9 bases unmatched. The CDR3 protein is CAGDRGLGTEAFF. Here the CDR3 DNA reads TGTGCCGGCGACAGGGGTCTAGGCACTGAAGCTTTCTTT.

With respect to this clone: Other nucleotide sequences in the sample specify the same CDR3. The rearrangement joins TRBV4-2 to TRBJ1-5, with TRBD1 identical over 7 bases. The CDR3 totals 16 residues. Germline trimming cut 4 bases from V and 1 base from J; bases unmatched to any gene: 7. The germline V gene has CDR1 LGHNA and CDR2 YNFKEQ. DNA of the CDR3: TGTGCCAGCAGCCCACAACCAGGGGGGAGCAATCAGCCCCAGCATTTT. Translation gives CASSPQPGGSNQPQHF.

This clone was seen only once. This CDR3 is CASSIQGEIGYTF. As DNA, the CDR3 is TGTGCCAGTAGTATTCAGGGGGAAATTGGCTACACCTTC. V usage is TRBV19 and J usage is TRBJ1-2; 7 bases map to TRBD1. The CDR3 has 13 amino acids. The trim removed 3 bases at V and 7 bases at J, leaving 5 bases unmatched. Germline CDR1 is LNHDA and CDR2 is SQIVND (reference sequence).

The rearrangement links TRBV15 to TRBJ1-6, with D perhaps matching TRBD1 (5 bases). There are 12 residues in the CDR3. Trimming removed 5 bases from V and 8 bases from J, with 7 bases in between. Germline-derived CDR1 and CDR2 are LNHNV and YYDKDF (reference sequence). CDR3 region: CATSDSYSPLHF. CDR3 nucleotide sequence: TGTGCCACCAGCGACAGCTATTCACCCCTCCACTTT.